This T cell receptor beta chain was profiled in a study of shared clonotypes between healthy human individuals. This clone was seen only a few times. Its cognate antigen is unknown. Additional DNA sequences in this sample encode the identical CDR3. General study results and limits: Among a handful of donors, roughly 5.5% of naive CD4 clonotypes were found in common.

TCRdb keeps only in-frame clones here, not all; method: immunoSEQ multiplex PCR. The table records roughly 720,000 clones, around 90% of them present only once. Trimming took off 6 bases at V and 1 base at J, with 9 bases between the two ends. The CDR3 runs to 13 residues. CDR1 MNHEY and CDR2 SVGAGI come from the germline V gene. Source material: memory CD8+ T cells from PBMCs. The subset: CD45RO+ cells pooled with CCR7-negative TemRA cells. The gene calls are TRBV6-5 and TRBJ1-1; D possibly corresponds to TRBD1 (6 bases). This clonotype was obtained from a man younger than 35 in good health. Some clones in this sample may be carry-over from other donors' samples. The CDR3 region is CASSLTGNTEAFF. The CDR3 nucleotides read TGTGCCAGCAGCTTGACAGGGAACACTGAAGCTTTCTTT.